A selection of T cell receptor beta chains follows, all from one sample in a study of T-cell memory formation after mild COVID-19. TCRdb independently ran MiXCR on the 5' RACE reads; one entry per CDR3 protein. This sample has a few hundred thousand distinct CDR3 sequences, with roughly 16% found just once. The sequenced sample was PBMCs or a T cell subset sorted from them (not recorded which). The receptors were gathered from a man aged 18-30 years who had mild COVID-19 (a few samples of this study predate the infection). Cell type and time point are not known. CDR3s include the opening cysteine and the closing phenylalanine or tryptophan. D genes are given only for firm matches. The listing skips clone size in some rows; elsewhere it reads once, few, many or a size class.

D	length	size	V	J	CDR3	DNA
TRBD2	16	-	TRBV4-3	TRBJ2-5	CASSQSNLAAPETQYF	TGCGCCAGCAGCCAATCTAACCTAGCGGCCCCAGAGACCCAGTACTTC
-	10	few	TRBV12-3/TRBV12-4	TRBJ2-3	CASGGYTQYF	TGTGCCAGCGGGGGATATACGCAGTATTTT
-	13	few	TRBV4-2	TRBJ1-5	CASSQEQDQPQHF	TGTGCCAGCAGCCAAGAACAGGATCAGCCCCAGCATTTT
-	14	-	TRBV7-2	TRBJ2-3	CASRTMLGQDTQYF	TGTGCCAGCAGGACGATGTTGGGCCAAGATACGCAGTATTTT
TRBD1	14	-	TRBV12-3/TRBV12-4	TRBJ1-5	CASSLSDRGQPQHF	TGTGCCAGCAGTCTCTCGGACAGGGGACAGCCCCAGCATTTT
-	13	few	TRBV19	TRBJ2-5	CASRGHGKETQYF	TGTGCCAGTAGGGGTCACGGAAAAGAGACCCAGTACTTC
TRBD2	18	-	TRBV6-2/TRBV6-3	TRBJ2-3	CASSRKTGLAGRTDTQYF	TGTGCCAGCAGTCGAAAAACGGGACTAGCGGGGCGCACAGATACGCAGTATTTT
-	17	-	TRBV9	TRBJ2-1	CASSALPTWQSRNEQFF	TGTGCCAGCAGCGCCCTTCCGACTTGGCAGAGTCGGAATGAGCAGTTCTTC
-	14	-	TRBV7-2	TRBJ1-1	CASSPLRARTEAFF	TGTGCCAGCTCGCCTCTAAGGGCACGGACTGAAGCTTTCTTT
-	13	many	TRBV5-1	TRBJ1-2	CASSSDSGYGYTF	TGCGCCAGCAGCTCGGACAGCGGCTATGGCTACACCTTC
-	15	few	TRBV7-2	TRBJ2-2	CASSSRQSFTGELFF	TGTGCCAGCAGCTCTAGACAGTCGTTCACCGGGGAGCTGTTTTTT
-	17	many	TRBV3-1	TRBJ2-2	CASSQYPPGGNTGELFF	TGTGCCAGCAGCCAATACCCCCCCGGGGGGAACACCGGGGAGCTGTTTTTT
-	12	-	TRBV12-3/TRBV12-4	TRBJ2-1	CASSLFHNEQFF	TGTGCCAGCAGTTTGTTTCATAATGAGCAGTTCTTC
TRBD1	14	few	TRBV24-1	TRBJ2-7	CATSLRDRGREQYF	TGTGCCACCAGCCTCCGGGACAGGGGCCGCGAGCAGTACTTC
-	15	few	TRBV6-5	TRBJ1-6	CASKRQSRLGSPLHF	TGTGCCAGCAAAAGACAGTCCCGTTTAGGGTCACCCCTCCACTTT
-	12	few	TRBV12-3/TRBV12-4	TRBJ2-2	CASSAGFGELFF	TGTGCCAGCAGTGCGGGTTTCGGGGAGCTGTTTTTT
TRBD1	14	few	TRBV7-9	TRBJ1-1	CASSVGQVNTEAFF	TGTGCCAGCAGCGTCGGACAGGTGAACACTGAAGCTTTCTTT
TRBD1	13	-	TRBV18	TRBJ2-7	CASSADREGEQYF	TGTGCCAGCTCAGCAGACAGGGAAGGCGAGCAGTACTTC
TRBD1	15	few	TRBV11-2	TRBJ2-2	CASSPRDREPGELFF	TGTGCCAGCAGCCCGCGGGACAGGGAACCCGGGGAGCTGTTTTTT
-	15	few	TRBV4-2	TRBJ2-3	CASSPSGSLIYTQYF	TGTGCCAGCAGCCCTAGTGGGTCGCTTATATATACGCAGTATTTT
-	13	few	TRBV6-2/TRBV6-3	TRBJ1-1	CASTDGVNTEAFF	TGTGCCAGCACTGACGGTGTGAACACTGAAGCTTTCTTT
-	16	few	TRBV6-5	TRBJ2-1	CASSLGWGRGTNEQFF	TGTGCCAGCAGCCTCGGTTGGGGGCGAGGTACGAATGAGCAGTTCTTC
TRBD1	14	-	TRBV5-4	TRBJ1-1	CASSPRDRGKEAFF	TGTGCCAGCAGCCCCCGGGACAGGGGCAAGGAAGCTTTCTTT
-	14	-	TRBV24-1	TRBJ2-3	CATSGPTGADTQYF	TGTGCCACCAGTGGCCCCACGGGTGCAGATACGCAGTATTTT
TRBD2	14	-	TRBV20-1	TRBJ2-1	CSAPEGGGAREQFF	TGCAGTGCGCCCGAGGGCGGGGGGGCCAGGGAGCAGTTCTTC
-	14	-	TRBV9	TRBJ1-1	CASSVAEANTEAFF	TGTGCCAGCAGCGTAGCTGAGGCAAACACTGAAGCTTTCTTT
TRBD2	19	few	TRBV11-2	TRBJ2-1	CASSSPSRAAGGPINEQFF	TGTGCCAGCAGCTCCCCCAGTCGGGCAGCGGGGGGGCCGATCAATGAGCAGTTCTTC
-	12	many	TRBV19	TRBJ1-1	CASSLGVAEAFF	TGTGCCAGTAGTTTAGGGGTGGCTGAAGCTTTCTTT
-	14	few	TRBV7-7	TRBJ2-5	CASSLGRPQETQYF	TGTGCTAGCAGCTTAGGCCGGCCACAAGAGACCCAGTACTTC
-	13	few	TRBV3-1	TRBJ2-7	CASSPGGAYEQYF	TGTGCCAGCAGCCCCGGGGGAGCCTACGAGCAGTACTTC
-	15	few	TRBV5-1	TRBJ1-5	CASSLAGDSFQPQHF	TGCGCCAGCAGCTTGGCCGGGGACTCTTTTCAGCCCCAGCATTTT
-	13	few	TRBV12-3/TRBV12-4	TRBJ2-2	CASSPMDTGELFF	TGTGCCAGCAGTCCTATGGACACCGGGGAGCTGTTTTTT
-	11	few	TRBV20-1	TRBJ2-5	CSASTQETQYF	TGCAGTGCTAGCACCCAAGAGACCCAGTACTTC
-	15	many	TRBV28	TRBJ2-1	CASSLLPTAYNEQFF	TGTGCCAGCAGTCTACTTCCGACAGCCTACAATGAGCAGTTCTTC
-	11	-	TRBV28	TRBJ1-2	CASSLWGGYTF	TGTGCCAGCAGTTTATGGGGTGGCTACACCTTC
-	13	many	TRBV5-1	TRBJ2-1	CASSDSPDNEQFF	TGCGCCAGCAGCGACAGTCCCGACAATGAGCAGTTCTTC
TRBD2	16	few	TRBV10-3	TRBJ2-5	CAISEPAGGPMETQYF	TGTGCCATCAGTGAGCCAGCGGGGGGGCCTATGGAGACCCAGTACTTC
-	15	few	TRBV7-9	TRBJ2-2	CASSPGLRNTGELFF	TGTGCCAGCAGCCCGGGACTCAGGAACACCGGGGAGCTGTTTTTT
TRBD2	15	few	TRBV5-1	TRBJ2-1	CASSRSGGIYNEQFF	TGCGCCAGCAGCCGTAGCGGGGGCATCTACAATGAGCAGTTCTTC
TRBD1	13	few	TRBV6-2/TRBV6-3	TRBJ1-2	CASSPTGVYGYTF	TGTGCCAGCAGCCCCACAGGGGTTTATGGCTACACCTTC
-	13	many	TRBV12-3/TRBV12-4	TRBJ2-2	CASTNRGIGELFF	TGTGCCAGCACCAACCGGGGGATCGGGGAGCTGTTTTTT
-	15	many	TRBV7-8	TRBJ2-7	CASSRGTVLSYEQYF	TGTGCCAGCAGCCGAGGGACGGTGCTCTCCTACGAGCAGTACTTC
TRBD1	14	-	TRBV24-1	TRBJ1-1	CATSDPTHRGGAFF	TGTGCCACCAGTGACCCAACTCACAGGGGGGGAGCTTTCTTT
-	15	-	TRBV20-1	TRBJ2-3	CSAAGSGANTDTQYF	TGCAGTGCTGCTGGGTCCGGGGCTAACACAGATACGCAGTATTTT
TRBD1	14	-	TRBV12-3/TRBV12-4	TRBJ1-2	CASSPRTGQYGYTF	TGTGCCAGCAGTCCCAGGACAGGGCAATATGGCTACACCTTC
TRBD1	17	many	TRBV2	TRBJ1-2	CASRPGQGIARNYGYTF	TGTGCCAGCAGACCGGGACAGGGAATCGCAAGGAACTATGGCTACACCTTC
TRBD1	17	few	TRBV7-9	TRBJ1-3	CASSYATGGFSGNTIYF	TGTGCCAGCAGCTATGCGACAGGGGGCTTTTCTGGAAACACCATATATTTT
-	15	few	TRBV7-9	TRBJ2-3	CASSLTVSVADTQYF	TGTGCCAGCAGCTTGACGGTCTCGGTCGCAGATACGCAGTATTTT
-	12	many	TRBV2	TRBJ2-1	CASGGIGNEQFF	TGTGCCAGCGGGGGTATTGGGAATGAGCAGTTCTTC
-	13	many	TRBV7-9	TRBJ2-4	CASSLAGPFVQYF	TGTGCCAGCAGCTTGGCAGGTCCTTTCGTGCAGTACTTC
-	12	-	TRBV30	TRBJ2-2	CAWSYSTGELFF	TGTGCCTGGAGTTACTCCACCGGGGAGCTGTTTTTT
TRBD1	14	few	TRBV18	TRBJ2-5	CASSAQGAGETQYF	TGTGCCAGCTCCGCCCAGGGGGCTGGGGAGACCCAGTACTTC
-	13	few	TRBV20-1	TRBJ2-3	CSARYRETDTQYF	TGCAGTGCTAGATACCGGGAAACAGATACGCAGTATTTT
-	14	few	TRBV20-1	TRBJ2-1	CSAQHGPADDEQFF	TGCAGTGCCCAGCACGGACCAGCGGACGATGAGCAGTTCTTC
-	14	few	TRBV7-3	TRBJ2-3	CASSFSGITDTQYF	TGTGCCAGCAGCTTCTCGGGGATCACAGATACGCAGTATTTT
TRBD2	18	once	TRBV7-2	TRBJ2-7	CASSLTREDSGGSYEQYF	TGTGCCAGCAGTCTTACCCGCGAGGACAGCGGGGGGTCCTACGAGCAGTACTTC
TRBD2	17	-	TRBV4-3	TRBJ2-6	CASSQDPGGSGANVLTF	TGCGCCAGCAGCCAAGACCCGGGGGGCTCTGGGGCCAACGTCCTGACTTTC
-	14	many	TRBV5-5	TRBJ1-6	CASSLAQGDSPLHF	TGTGCCAGCAGCTTAGCACAGGGTGATTCACCCCTCCACTTT